This T cell receptor beta chain was identified in a study of T cells in Graves' hyperthyroidism and ophthalmopathy. This clonotype was counted at least ten times. Using RNA transcripts as the source, TCR beta CDR3 regions were amplified. When the TCR CDR3 underwent first-round RT-PCR, the HTBI primer set was used. Each CDR3 protein is one row after TCRdb ran MiXCR on the multiplex PCR reads. The data hold a few hundred thousand distinct CDR3 sequences, with approximately 14% observed a single time. The definition of stable Graves' hyperthyroidism was no ophthalmopathy progression within 18 months. Uncontrolled infection, other autoimmune disease, pregnancy and lactation each barred patients from inclusion. Germline V gene data show CDR1 as MNHEY and CDR2 as SVGEGT. The V end lost 8 bases, the J end lost 0 bases, and 10 bases lay between the germline ends. The CDR3 covers 13 residues.

The chain uses TRBV6-2 or TRBV6-3 and TRBJ1-1; D remains ambiguous. The source material was blood. This TCR came from a woman under 30 with Graves' hyperthyroidism. CDR3 sequence reads: CASLLQMNTEAFF. CDR3 nucleotides: TGTGCCAGCTTACTTCAGATGAACACTGAAGCTTTCTTT.